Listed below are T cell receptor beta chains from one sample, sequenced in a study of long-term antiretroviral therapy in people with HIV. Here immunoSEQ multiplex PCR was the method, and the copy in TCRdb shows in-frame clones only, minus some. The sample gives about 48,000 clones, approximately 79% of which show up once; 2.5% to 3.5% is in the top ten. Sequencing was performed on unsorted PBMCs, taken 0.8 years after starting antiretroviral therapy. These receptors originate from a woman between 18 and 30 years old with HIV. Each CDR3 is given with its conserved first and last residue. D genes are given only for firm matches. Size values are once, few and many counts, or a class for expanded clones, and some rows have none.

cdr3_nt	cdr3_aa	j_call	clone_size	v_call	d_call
TGTGCCAGCAGTTATGAGCTGACTGACACCGGGGAGCTGTTTTTT	CASSYELTDTGELFF	TRBJ2-2	NA	TRBV6-5	NA
TGTGCCAGCAGTTGGGGGGACAGGGGCTATGGCTACACCTTC	CASSWGDRGYGYTF	TRBJ1-2	NA	TRBV6-6	TRBD1
TGTGCCAGTAGACTTCAGGGGGCGACCGGGGAGCTGTTTTTT	CASRLQGATGELFF	TRBJ2-2	NA	TRBV19	TRBD1
TGCAGTGCAGGGGGACAGGGAGGCTACACCTTC	CSAGGQGGYTF	TRBJ1-2	few	TRBV20-1	TRBD1
TGTGCCAGCAGTGCCGGACTGCTGAACACTGAAGCTTTCTTT	CASSAGLLNTEAFF	TRBJ1-1	NA	TRBV6-6	NA
TGTGCCAGTAGTAGGGACGGGTACTACAATGAGCAGTTCTTC	CASSRDGYYNEQFF	TRBJ2-1	NA	TRBV19	NA
TGTGCCAGCCGGTTCGTAGGAAATGAGCAGTTCTTC	CASRFVGNEQFF	TRBJ2-1	once	TRBV19	NA
TGTGCCAGCAGTGACAACTCTGGGGCCAACGTCCTGACTTTC	CASSDNSGANVLTF	TRBJ2-6	NA	TRBV6-4	NA
TGTGCCAGCAGTTGGAGGGGGGAAGGCTACACCTTC	CASSWRGEGYTF	TRBJ1-2	few	TRBV28	NA
TGTGCCAGCAGCTTATGGCTTTCTAGCACAGATACGCAGTATTTT	CASSLWLSSTDTQYF	TRBJ2-3	NA	TRBV13	NA
TGTGCCAGCAGTCAACAGGGAGACGAGCAGTACTTC	CASSQQGDEQYF	TRBJ2-7	NA	TRBV7-6	NA
TGTGCCACCAGCAGACCGGGACAGGTTTATGAGCAGTTCTTC	CATSRPGQVYEQFF	TRBJ2-1	NA	TRBV15	TRBD1
TGTGCCAGCAGTTACGGGACTAGCTTATACACAGATACGCAGTATTTT	CASSYGTSLYTDTQYF	TRBJ2-3	NA	TRBV6-5	TRBD2
TGTGCCAGCAGTTCCGCGACTGGGCCAGAGACCCAGTACTTC	CASSSATGPETQYF	TRBJ2-5	NA	TRBV6-5	NA
TGCGCCAGCAGCTTCCCGACCTCAGGGACTGAAGCTTTCTTT	CASSFPTSGTEAFF	TRBJ1-1	NA	TRBV5-1	NA
TGTGCCAGCAGGACTCCGGGGCCCATCGAAGAGCAGTACTTC	CASRTPGPIEEQYF	TRBJ2-7	NA	TRBV5-6	NA
TGTGCCATCAGTGAGGATAGGGGGAGCAATCAGCCCCAGCATTTT	CAISEDRGSNQPQHF	TRBJ1-5	NA	TRBV10-3	NA
TGCGCCAGCAGCCAGGTCCTGGCCGGGACAGAAAGCACAGATACGCAGTATTTT	CASSQVLAGTESTDTQYF	TRBJ2-3	few	TRBV4-1	TRBD1
TGTGCCAGTAGTTCACTGGGACTGCCTAACGGGGAGCTGTTTTTT	CASSSLGLPNGELFF	TRBJ2-2	NA	TRBV19	NA
TGTGCCAGCAGCCTGTCCACTCCGGGACTAGCCGCGAACACCGGGGAGCTGTTTTTT	CASSLSTPGLAANTGELFF	TRBJ2-2	NA	TRBV4-2	TRBD2
TGTGCCAGCAGCCGAACTAGCGGGAGCTCCTACGAGCAGTACTTC	CASSRTSGSSYEQYF	TRBJ2-7	NA	TRBV9	TRBD2
TGTGCCAGCAGCTTAGCTGCGGGAGGTACCTACAATGAGCAGTTCTTC	CASSLAAGGTYNEQFF	TRBJ2-1	NA	TRBV7-2	TRBD2
TGTGCCATCAGTGATAATAAGGGGGGTAACGAGCAGTACTTC	CAISDNKGGNEQYF	TRBJ2-7	NA	TRBV10-3	NA
TGTGCCAGCAGCCTTCGGACAGGGGGTGTCAATGAGCAGTTCTTC	CASSLRTGGVNEQFF	TRBJ2-1	NA	TRBV11-3	TRBD1
TGTGCCAGCAGTCGACAGGGCCTATCCTATGGCTACACCTTC	CASSRQGLSYGYTF	TRBJ1-2	NA	TRBV6-5	TRBD1
TGCGCCAGCAGCTCCGGGGCAGGGGGAAACTCTGGAAACACCATATATTTT	CASSSGAGGNSGNTIYF	TRBJ1-3	NA	TRBV5-1	TRBD1
TGTGCCAGCAGAACGGGGGGCGGTCAGCCCCAGCATTTT	CASRTGGGQPQHF	TRBJ1-5	NA	TRBV6-5	NA
TGTGCCACCAGCAGAGATAGATCGGCGGGCGAGCAGTTCTTC	CATSRDRSAGEQFF	TRBJ2-1	NA	TRBV15	NA
TGTGCCAGCAGCCGAACGGGGCTTAACACTGAAGCTTTCTTT	CASSRTGLNTEAFF	TRBJ1-1	NA	TRBV11-1	NA
TGCGCCAGCAGCTTGCGTACACAGACCCAGTACTTC	CASSLRTQTQYF	TRBJ2-5	NA	TRBV5-1	NA
TGTGCCAGCAGCACTCCCGGGACAGGATACAATGAGCAGTTCTTC	CASSTPGTGYNEQFF	TRBJ2-1	NA	TRBV5-4	TRBD1
TGTGCCAGCTCATCCGCAGGGGAAGCTCAGCCCCAGCATTTT	CASSSAGEAQPQHF	TRBJ1-5	NA	TRBV18	NA
TGTGCCAGCAGCCCAGGTGGGGAGACCCAGTACTTC	CASSPGGETQYF	TRBJ2-5	NA	TRBV9	NA
TGTGCCATCAAAGCCGACACCGGGGAGCTGTTTTTT	CAIKADTGELFF	TRBJ2-2	NA	TRBV10-3	NA
TGTGCCATCGGGGGGGACCCCTCCTACGAGCAGTACTTC	CAIGGDPSYEQYF	TRBJ2-7	few	TRBV10-3	TRBD2
TGTGCCAGCAGCGGTTTTGAGCGGGACACTAGCACAGATACGCAGTATTTT	CASSGFERDTSTDTQYF	TRBJ2-3	NA	TRBV7-9	NA
TGTGCCAGCAGCTTAGAGTTAGATAGCGGGACCACAGATACGCAGTATTTT	CASSLELDSGTTDTQYF	TRBJ2-3	NA	TRBV7-2	TRBD2
TGTGCCAGCAGCTTAGTTCCGGGACAGGGTATCGGAGCCACAGATACGCAGTATTTT	CASSLVPGQGIGATDTQYF	TRBJ2-3	once	TRBV7-6	TRBD1
TGTGCCAGCAGCTATTCGCTGACGGGGAACATTCAGTACTTC	CASSYSLTGNIQYF	TRBJ2-4	NA	TRBV28	NA
TGCGCCAGCAGCCCCGGGACTCTTGGGGCCAATGAGCAGTTCTTC	CASSPGTLGANEQFF	TRBJ2-1	NA	TRBV4-3	NA
TGTGCCAGTAGTCCTTACAGGGTAGATCAGCCCCAGCATTTT	CASSPYRVDQPQHF	TRBJ1-5	NA	TRBV19	NA
TGTGCCAGCAGTGCTACCTCTGCTTACAATGAGCAGTTCTTC	CASSATSAYNEQFF	TRBJ2-1	NA	TRBV25-1	NA
TGTGCCATCAGTGAGGGGGCAGGGCGACCCTACAATGAGCAGTTCTTC	CAISEGAGRPYNEQFF	TRBJ2-1	NA	TRBV10-3	NA
TGTGCCAGCAGCTGGGGGGGGAACGAGCAGTACTTC	CASSWGGNEQYF	TRBJ2-7	NA	TRBV11-3	TRBD2
TGTGCCAGCTCACCTCCCCGGGCCCTCGCTGGAAACACCATATATTTT	CASSPPRALAGNTIYF	TRBJ1-3	NA	TRBV18	NA
TGTGCCAGCAGTGGGACTAGCGGGAGTTACGAGCAGTACTTC	CASSGTSGSYEQYF	TRBJ2-7	once	TRBV6-5	TRBD2
TGTGCCAGCAGCGTAGAACTAGCTGGGCGGGAGCTGTTTTTT	CASSVELAGRELFF	TRBJ2-2	NA	TRBV9	NA
TGTGCCAGCAGCTTAGATGGCGGGAGAAGCACCGGGGAGCTGTTTTTT	CASSLDGGRSTGELFF	TRBJ2-2	NA	TRBV7-3	TRBD2
TGTGCCAGTAGTACTAATCGACAGTACGAGCAGTACTTC	CASSTNRQYEQYF	TRBJ2-7	few	TRBV19	NA
TGTGCCAGCAGTCCTACCTCGGCTTTCTTT	CASSPTSAFF	TRBJ1-1	few	TRBV28	NA
TGCGCCAGCAGCCAAGATCTAAAAGATACGCAGTATTTT	CASSQDLKDTQYF	TRBJ2-3	NA	TRBV4-3	NA
TGTGCCAGCAGTCGTATGGGGGCGTCGGTAGCTTTCTTT	CASSRMGASVAFF	TRBJ1-1	NA	TRBV25-1	NA
TGTGCCAGCAGTTGGAGCCGTAAACGAGATACGCAGTATTTT	CASSWSRKRDTQYF	TRBJ2-3	few	TRBV28	NA
TGTGCCAGCAGACGGGACGGTAATCAGCCCCAGCATTTT	CASRRDGNQPQHF	TRBJ1-5	few	TRBV6-5	NA